Below, 25 T cell receptor beta chains from the same sample are listed, as sequenced in a study of cytomegalovirus exposure and HLA in healthy donors. Use of 60 Vbeta and 13 Jbeta primers characterized the PCR. This table comes from immunoSEQ multiplex PCR, and its TCRdb copy is limited to in-frame clones, with some not included. This table holds roughly 150,000 clones, 64% found once. The source material was PBMCs. These receptors originate from a woman aged 25 to 39 in good health and CMV-seropositive.

This clone was detected only a few times. The J gene is TRBJ2-3, the V gene TRBV6-1; 11 positions match TRBD1. The CDR3 length is 15 residues. V lost 7 bases, J lost 4 bases, and 7 bases stayed unmatched. Germline-derived CDR1 and CDR2 are MNHNS and SASEGT. CDR3 region: CASIRTGGSSDTQYF. CDR3 nucleotide sequence: TGTGCCAGCATCCGGACAGGGGGCTCATCAGATACGCAGTATTTT.

The chain uses TRBV15 and TRBJ2-3; D gene ambiguous. This CDR3 spans 15 amino acids. Germline V gene sequence: CDR1 LNHNV, CDR2 YYDKDF (reference sequence). With 3 bases removed from V and 0 bases from J, the gap between germline ends came to 10 bases. The CDR3: CATSSDTSSTDTQYF. CDR3 in DNA: TGTGCCACCAGCAGCGACACCTCTAGCACAGATACGCAGTATTTT.

This clone has only a few counts. The chain recombines TRBV15 with TRBJ2-5; TRBD1 matches 9 bases. The J call may be incorrect, as the DNA end agrees better with TRBJ2-7. Germline CDR1 and CDR2: LNHNV and YYDKDF (reference sequence). This CDR3 is 16 amino acids long. In DNA form, the CDR3 reads TGTGCCACCAGCAGAGATCTGACAGGGGGTTCCTACGAGCAGTACTTC. This codes for CATSRDLTGGSYEQYF.

This clone turned up a few times. Other DNA sequences of this sample code for an identical CDR3. The chain has TRBV6-6 and TRBJ2-7, with unresolved D. Germline loops: CDR1 MNHNY, CDR2 SVGAGI (reference sequence). CDR3 length: 11 amino acids. V dropped 6 bases and J dropped 2 bases, with 5 bases sitting between them. CDR3 region: CASSPAYEQYF. The DNA of the CDR3 is TGTGCCAGCAGCCCGGCCTACGAGCAGTACTTC.

In this sample, this clone turned up once. The V and J genes are TRBV14 and TRBJ1-1; TRBD1 aligns across 8 bases. Germline assignment: CDR1 SGHDN and CDR2 FVKESK. The CDR3 is made up of 15 amino acids. V was pared by 4 bases and J by 6 bases, with 10 bases of the junction left unmatched. This CDR3 is CASSPIPGGMPEAFF. Written as DNA, the CDR3 is TGTGCCAGCAGCCCGATCCCAGGGGGCATGCCTGAAGCTTTCTTT.

V is TRBV11-2 and J is TRBJ2-7; a weak D match, TRBD2 (6 bases). V lost 5 bases, J lost 4 bases, and 15 bases lay in between. CDR3 length: 14 residues. Germline assignment: CDR1 SGHAT and CDR2 FQNNGV. CDR3 amino acids: CASSPWGGRYEQYF. DNA of the CDR3: TGTGCCAGCAGCCCCTGGGGAGGTAGATACGAGCAGTACTTC.

The chain combines TRBV28 with TRBJ1-4, with D hard to call. V was pared by 5 bases and J by 7 bases, with 8 bases between. Germline V lookup: CDR1 MDHEN, CDR2 SYDVKM. This CDR3 region has 12 residues. The CDR3 sequence is CASSPFGEKLFF. CDR3 DNA sequence: TGTGCCAGCAGTCCCTTCGGTGAAAAACTGTTTTTT. Filled out from reference TRBV28 and TRBJ1-4, the complete variable domain reads DVKVTQSSRYLVKRTGEKVFLECVQDMDHENMFWYRQDPGLGLRLIYFSYDVKMKEKGDIPEGYSVSREKKERFSLILESASTNQTSMYLCASSPFGEKLFFGSGTQLSVL.

The J gene is TRBJ1-2, the V gene TRBV7-9; TRBD1 matches at 11 bases. Germline V gene data show CDR1 as SEHNR and CDR2 as FQNEAQ (reference sequence). J was trimmed by 7 bases and V by 4 bases; bases with no gene match: 17. The CDR3 runs 18 residues. Written as DNA, the CDR3 is TGTGCCAGCAGCTCGAGACCGGGACAGGGGGATAGATCTGGTGGCTACACCTTC. It translates to CASSSRPGQGDRSGGYTF.

V gene TRBV6-1 combines with J gene TRBJ2-7; D uncertain. The CDR3 runs to 15 residues. The germline CDR1 and CDR2 sequences are MNHNS and SASEGT. V lost 8 bases and J lost 0, with 17 bases in between. The CDR3 protein is CASGWLLAVSYEQYF. The CDR3 DNA reads as TGTGCCAGCGGTTGGTTGCTGGCGGTCTCCTACGAGCAGTACTTC.

V usage is TRBV7-6 and J usage is TRBJ2-7, with 9 bases matching TRBD1. Germline trimming cut 4 bases from V and 6 bases from J; bases unmatched to any gene: 4. The CDR3 runs 13 residues. Germline CDR1 and CDR2: SGHVS and FNYEAQ. CDR3 sequence (DNA): TGTGCCAGCAGCTGGACAGGGGTCGGCGAGCAGTACTTC. It yields the protein CASSWTGVGEQYF.

V is TRBV28 and J is TRBJ1-5, with 7 bases lining up with TRBD1. J lost 5 bases, V lost 6 bases, and 1 base had no gene match. This CDR3 contains 12 residues. Germline-derived CDR1 and CDR2 are MDHEN and SYDVKM. CDR3 loop: CASRTGYQPQHF. CDR3 nucleotides: TGTGCCAGCAGGACAGGGTATCAGCCCCAGCATTTT.

The V gene is TRBV6-1, the J gene TRBJ2-7; a possible D gene is TRBD1 (7 bases). V was pared by 1 base and J by 4 bases, with 14 bases between. CDR1 MNHNS and CDR2 SASEGT come from the germline V gene. CDR3 size: 15 residues. The DNA for the CDR3 is TGTGCCAGCAGTGAAGTCACGACAGGGAGGTACGAGCAGTACTTC. Translated: CASSEVTTGRYEQYF.

The V and J genes are TRBV7-2 and TRBJ2-7, with D possibly being TRBD2 (5 bases). This CDR3 spans 13 amino acids. In germline, CDR1 is SGHTA, CDR2 FQGNSA. The V and J ends lost 3 bases and 0 bases respectively, with 6 bases between them. This chain's CDR3 is CASSFGLSYEQYF. The CDR3, as DNA: TGTGCCAGCAGCTTCGGACTCTCCTACGAGCAGTACTTC. Filled out from reference TRBV7-2 and TRBJ2-7, the complete variable domain reads GAGVSQSPSNKVTEKGKDVELRCDPISGHTALYWYRQSLGQGLEFLIYFQGNSAPDKSGLPSDRFSAERTGGSVSTLTIQRTQQEDSAVYLCASSFGLSYEQYFGPGTRLTVT.

The J gene is TRBJ2-1, the V gene TRBV5-1, with a possible D match to TRBD2 (5 bases). Germline-derived CDR1 and CDR2 are SGHRS and YFSETQ. Trimming removed 5 bases at V and 0 bases at J, with 21 bases between. The CDR3 consists of 18 residues. For the CDR3, the DNA is TGCGCCAGCAGTCTTCCCCCTCCGACGGGGAGCTCCTACAATGAGCAGTTCTTC. Translated: CASSLPPPTGSSYNEQFF.

V and J are TRBV7-6 and TRBJ1-2, with D unresolved. V lost 4 bases and J 6 bases, leaving 12 bases between the germline ends. CDR3 length: 13 residues. Germline V CDR1 and CDR2: SGHVS, FNYEAQ. The CDR3, as DNA: TGTGCCAGCAGCTCAAGACACGGAAATGGCTACACCTTC. Translated: CASSSRHGNGYTF.

This chain connects TRBV11-2 to TRBJ2-7; 8 bases fit TRBD1. CDR3 size: 14 residues. V gave up 5 bases and J gave up 1 base; unmatched junction bases: 4. Germline-derived CDR1 and CDR2 are SGHAT and FQNNGV. CDR3 amino acids: CASSEDRGSYEQYF. For the CDR3, the DNA is TGTGCCAGCAGCGAAGACAGGGGATCCTACGAGCAGTACTTC.

The chain links TRBV2 to TRBJ1-2; the D gene is possibly TRBD1 (5 bases). There are 13 residues in the CDR3. V was clipped by 5 bases and J by 2 bases, with 9 bases between them. Germline CDR1 is SNHLY and CDR2 is FYNNEI. CDR3 residues: CASSNDRNYGYTF. The CDR3 nucleotides read TGTGCCAGCAGTAACGACAGAAACTATGGCTACACCTTC.

V is TRBV5-6 and J is TRBJ2-7; no definite D call. CDR3 length: 12 residues. CDR1 is SGHDT, CDR2 YYEEEE, per germline. V was trimmed by 4 bases and J by 0 bases, leaving 5 bases between them. Here the CDR3 DNA reads TGTGCCAGCAGCCATAGCTCCTACGAGCAGTACTTC. Protein sequence: CASSHSSYEQYF.

The chain combines TRBV27 with TRBJ1-4; D ambiguous. This CDR3 is built from 13 residues. The V and J ends lost 5 bases and 8 bases respectively, with 12 bases between them. Germline lookup yields CDR1 MNHEY and CDR2 SMNVEV (reference sequence). The CDR3 bases are TGTGCCAGCAGTCCTCCAGGTGGGGAAAAACTGTTTTTT. Protein: CASSPPGGEKLFF.

This clone was counted a few times. In DNA form, the CDR3 reads TGTGCCAGCAGTTGGAGCCGGGACAGGGGTTACTTC. This encodes CASSWSRDRGYF. The V call is TRBV6-6, the J call TRBJ2-5; 10 nucleotides align to TRBD1. The CDR3 length is 12 residues. V dropped 4 bases and J dropped 14; count of bases not matched to a gene: 7. Germline CDR1 reads MNHNY; CDR2 reads SVGAGI (reference sequence).

The chain combines TRBV28 with TRBJ1-1; D call uncertain. The CDR3 is made up of 13 amino acids. Germline CDR1 is MDHEN and CDR2 is SYDVKM. V lost 7 bases to trimming and J lost 1 base, with 10 bases between them. The CDR3 is CASTTRGNTEAFF. For the CDR3, the DNA is TGTGCCAGCACCACACGGGGGAACACTGAAGCTTTCTTT.

The J gene is TRBJ1-4, the V gene TRBV5-6, with D possibly being TRBD1 (5 bases). The CDR3 runs 18 residues. Germline CDR1 SGHDT, CDR2 YYEEEE. Trimming took 4 bases from V and 5 from J, leaving 24 bases between them. For the CDR3, the DNA is TGTGCCAGCAGCCAGTTTATTGAGAGTGGGGCTTGGAATGAAAAACTGTTTTTT. This codes for CASSQFIESGAWNEKLFF.

The rearrangement joins TRBV5-1 to TRBJ1-1, with D possibly TRBD1 on 6 matching bases. CDR1 and CDR2 from the germline V gene are SGHRS and YFSETQ. This CDR3 comprises 14 residues. Trimming removed 2 bases at V and 6 bases at J, with 14 bases between. CDR3 DNA: TGCGCCAGCAGCTTCGGTACAGGGAAGGCTGAAGCTTTCTTT. It is translated as CASSFGTGKAEAFF.

Concerning this clone: The sample holds other DNA sequences that translate to the same CDR3. The chain employs TRBV5-8 and TRBJ2-3, with 10 bases lining up with TRBD2. CDR3 length: 16 amino acids. V trimming: 2 bases; J trimming: 1 base; junction bases outside the gene matches: 4. Germline V CDR1 and CDR2: SGHTS, YDEGEE. The CDR3: CASSLGLAGGTDTQYF. The CDR3 coding sequence is TGTGCCAGCAGCTTAGGTCTAGCGGGAGGCACAGATACGCAGTATTTT.

The rearrangement joins TRBV20-1 to TRBJ2-3; D remains ambiguous. CDR1 and CDR2 from the germline V gene are DFQATT and SNEGSKA (reference sequence). The V gene lost 6 bases and the J gene lost 8 bases, with 12 bases spanning the gap. The CDR3 runs to 11 residues. Here the CDR3 DNA reads TGCAGTGCCCCACTCGCCCCTACGCAGTATTTT. Translation: CSAPLAPTQYF.